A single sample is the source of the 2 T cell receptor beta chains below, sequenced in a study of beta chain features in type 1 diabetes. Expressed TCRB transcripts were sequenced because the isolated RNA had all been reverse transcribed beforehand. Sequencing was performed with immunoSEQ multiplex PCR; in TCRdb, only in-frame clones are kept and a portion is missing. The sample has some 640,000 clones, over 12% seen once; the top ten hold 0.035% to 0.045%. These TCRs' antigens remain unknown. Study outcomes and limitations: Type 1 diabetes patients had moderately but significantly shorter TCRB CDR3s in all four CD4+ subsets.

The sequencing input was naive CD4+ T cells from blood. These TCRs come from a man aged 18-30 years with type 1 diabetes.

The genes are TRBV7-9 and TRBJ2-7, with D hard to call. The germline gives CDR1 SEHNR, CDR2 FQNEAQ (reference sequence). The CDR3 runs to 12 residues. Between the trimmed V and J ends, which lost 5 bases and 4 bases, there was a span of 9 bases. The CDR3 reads CASSIGRYEQYF. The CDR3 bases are TGTGCCAGCAGCATAGGACGATACGAGCAGTACTTC.

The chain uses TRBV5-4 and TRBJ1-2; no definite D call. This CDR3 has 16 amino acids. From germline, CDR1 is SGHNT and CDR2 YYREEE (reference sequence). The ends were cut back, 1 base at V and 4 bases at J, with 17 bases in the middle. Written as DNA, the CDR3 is TGTGCCAGCAGCTTGATTAACGAGGGAGCACGCTATGGCTACACCTTC. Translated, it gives CASSLINEGARYGYTF. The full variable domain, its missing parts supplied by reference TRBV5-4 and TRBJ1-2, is ETGVTQSPTHLIKTRGQQVTLRCSSQSGHNTVSWYQQALGQGPQFIFQYYREEENGRGNFPPRFSGLQFPNYSSELNVNALELDDSALYLCASSLINEGARYGYTFGSGTRLTVV.